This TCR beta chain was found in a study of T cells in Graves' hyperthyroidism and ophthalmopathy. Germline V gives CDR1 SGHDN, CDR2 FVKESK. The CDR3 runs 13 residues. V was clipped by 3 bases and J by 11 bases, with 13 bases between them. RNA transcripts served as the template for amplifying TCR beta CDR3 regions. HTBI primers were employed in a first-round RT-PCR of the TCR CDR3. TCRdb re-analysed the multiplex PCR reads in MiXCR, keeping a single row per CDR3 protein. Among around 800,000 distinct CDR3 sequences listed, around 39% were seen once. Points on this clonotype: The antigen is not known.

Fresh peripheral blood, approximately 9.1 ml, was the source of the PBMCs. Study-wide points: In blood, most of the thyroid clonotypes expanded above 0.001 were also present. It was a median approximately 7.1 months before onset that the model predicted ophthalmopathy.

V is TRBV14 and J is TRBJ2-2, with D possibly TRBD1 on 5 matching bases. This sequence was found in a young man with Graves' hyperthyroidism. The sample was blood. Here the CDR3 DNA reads TGTGCCAGCAGCCACCTCGCGCAGGGCGAGCTGTTTTTT. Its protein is CASSHLAQGELFF.